This T cell receptor (beta chain) was recovered during a study of Tregs in tolerant kidney transplant recipients (dated by TCRdb to the late 2010s). Regarding the research as a whole: TCRbeta sequencing was used in the study to identify donor-specific regulatory T cells before combined kidney and bone marrow transplantation, and the identified cells were then tracked after transplant. In 3 healthy controls, several methods of expanding Tregs specific for an allogeneic donor were compared by TCRbeta repertoire sequencing.

Measured from the cysteine to the phenylalanine, the CDR3 is 16 residues long. This entry keeps only the CDR3 DNA: 48 bases, framed from base 1. Trimming costs V 1 base and J 7 bases, and their ends lie 17 bases apart. CDR1 SGHRS and CDR2 YFSETQ were looked up in the germline V gene. What the work shows at the level of the full study, not this receptor alone: Although technical replication error seemed to be minimal, the question of biological reproducibility was not addressed directly. Because only a small number of patients were included, the study had limitations, and the results will need to be validated in larger populations as well as under other immunosuppression protocols. Expanding Tregs with activated donor B cells appeared to identify the most biologically relevant and donor-specific TCRbeta repertoire.

Genomic DNA was extracted from sorted cells with the QIAGEN DNeasy Blood and Tissue Kit for TCRbeta CDR3 sequencing. High-throughput TCRbeta CDR3 sequencing, which included PCR amplification with bias correction and internal controls, was done commercially through immunoSEQ. The authors processed their data as follows. Unique productive TCRbeta sequences were defined by CDR3 nucleotide sequence when primers matched and otherwise by CDR3 amino acid sequence together with Vbeta and Jbeta genes. Sorting error was corrected by removing sequences shared between sorted populations at a frequency ratio of 2:1 or less, and the remaining shared sequences were assigned to the higher population. A sequence was defined as donor-reactive if the sequence was expanded at least 5-fold in CFSE-low cells compared with unstimulated cells and had a frequency of at least 0.01% in CFSE-low cells. Repertoire divergence was quantified by Jensen-Shannon divergence calculated from the top 100 TCRbeta sequences ranked by frequency. For any sample with multiple sequencing runs, sorting error was corrected in each run separately before the runs were pooled. TCRdb's version of the immuneACCESS table is confined to in-frame rearrangements and falls short of the full clone set. An unresolved V gene accounts for under half of the shortfall where checked; the remainder is of unknown origin. The DNA gave D and trimming, while V, J and clone size come from that table. The sample includes approximately 16,000 clones, with 85% to 95% observed a single time. 10% to 15% of the sample is taken by the ten largest.

Thawed PBMCs were FACS-sorted into unstimulated Tregs (CD4+CD25+CD127-), CD4+ non-Tregs (CD4+CD25-), CD4 cells and CD8 cells. Healthy control blood was obtained either as purchased buffy coats or from healthy volunteers. Healthy control blood was processed to PBMCs by Ficoll density gradient and cryopreserved, and patient PBMCs were collected before and after transplant. As for this clone: Which antigen it targets is not known. Base-call qualities are not available, and no considerably larger clone is one nucleotide away.

The sequence links TRBV5-1 to TRBJ2-2, with the D call perhaps TRBD1 or TRBD2, as 5 bases match in each case. Sequencing used CD8+ T cells from blood. This clonotype was sampled from a human donor in good health. CDR3 sequence: CASSLRGVQVFGELFF. The nucleotide sequence is given as TGCGCCAGCAGCTTGAGAGGGGTTCAGGTTTTCGGGGAGCTGTTTTTT.